Listed here are 12 T cell receptor beta chains from one sample, sequenced in a study of early T cells in non-severe SARS-CoV-2 infection (dated by TCRdb to the early 2020s). The library was prepared using 5' RACE. The listed sequencing device is NextSeq 500. TCRdb itself trimmed the public reads at Q25 with fastp, ran MiXCR and retained productive beta chains. Each CDR3 protein appears once, grouped with its most common genes and DNA. Recorded for this sample are 85,000 to 100,000 distinct CDR3 sequences; more than 9.5% of them occurred a single time. Together, the top ten hold 4.5% to 5.5% of the sample. The sample taken for sequencing was whole blood. The receptors were gathered from an adult who was a healthcare worker with PCR-confirmed SARS-CoV-2 infection or an uninfected control (not recorded which).

This clonotype was counted ten times or more. The chain joins TRBV11-2 to TRBJ2-3; 8 positions match TRBD2. V lost 3 bases to trimming and J lost 2 bases; unmatched junction nucleotides: 4. The germline V gene has CDR1 SGHAT and CDR2 FQNNGV. This CDR3 spans 15 amino acids. The CDR3 loop reads CASSLAGGSTDTQYF. CDR3 nucleotide sequence: TGTGCCAGCAGCTTGGCGGGGGGCTCCACAGATACGCAGTATTTT.

In this sample, this clonotype turned up many times. This chain joins TRBV4-1 and TRBJ2-3; 8 bases agree with TRBD2. The V and J ends lost 1 base and 1 base, in that order; junction bases with no gene match: 4. Per the germline V gene, CDR1 is MGHRA and CDR2 is YSYEKL. The CDR3 is made up of 16 amino acids. CDR3 sequence (DNA): TGCGCCAGCAGCCAAGGGTACGGGGGGGGCACAGATACGCAGTATTTT. This gives the protein CASSQGYGGGTDTQYF.

This clonotype appeared many times. The chain combines TRBV7-9 with TRBJ2-1; a possible D gene is TRBD1 (6 bases). The V end was cut by 1 base, the J end by 8 bases, with 15 bases between. Germline lookup yields CDR1 SEHNR and CDR2 FQNEAQ (reference sequence). The CDR3 has 15 amino acids. The CDR3 loop is CASSLVTGGSDEQFF. The CDR3 DNA is TGTGCCAGCAGCTTAGTGACAGGTGGAAGCGATGAGCAGTTCTTC.

The sample holds a few counts of this clonotype. V usage is TRBV5-5 and J usage is TRBJ1-5; D is uncertain. V lost 1 base and J 5 bases, leaving 13 bases between the germline ends. Germline CDR1 SGHKS, CDR2 YYEKEE (reference sequence). CDR3 length: 15 amino acids. The CDR3 loop reads CASSLLSNRYQPQHF. CDR3 sequence (DNA): TGTGCCAGCAGCTTGTTATCAAACAGATATCAGCCCCAGCATTTT. The full variable domain, completed using reference TRBV5-5 and TRBJ1-5, is DAGVTQSPTHLIKTRGQQVTLRCSPISGHKSVSWYQQVLGQGPQFIFQYYEKEERGRGNFPDRFSARQFPNYSSELNVNALLLGDSALYLCASSLLSNRYQPQHFGDGTRLSIL.

This sequence joins TRBV29-1 and TRBJ2-5; 7 nucleotides agree with TRBD2. Losses at the gene ends were 4 bases for V and 2 bases for J; bases not matched to a gene: 4. CDR3 length equals 13 residues. Germline values: CDR1 SQVTM, CDR2 ANQGSEA. CDR3 sequence (DNA): TGCAGCGTTGTGGGAGCGGGGCAAGAGACCCAGTACTTC. Translated, it gives CSVVGAGQETQYF.

This chain joins TRBV28 and TRBJ1-2; D not resolved. V was pared by 6 bases and J by 4 bases, with 15 bases between. Germline lookup yields CDR1 MDHEN and CDR2 SYDVKM. This CDR3 spans 14 amino acids. The CDR3 coding sequence is TGTGCCAGCAGGCTCGGAGGCTACCCCTATGGCTACACCTTC. It specifies CASRLGGYPYGYTF.

This chain links TRBV20-1 with TRBJ2-7; the D is unclear. The CDR3 sequence is 18 residues long. Trimming left V 0 bases short and J 1 base short, with 22 bases between. Germline CDR1 DFQATT, CDR2 SNEGSKA (reference sequence). In nucleotides, the CDR3 is TGCAGTGCTAGAGATCACTTTTTTAGCACTATTGGATCCTACGAGCAGTACTTC. It is translated as CSARDHFFSTIGSYEQYF.

This clonotype was counted at least ten times. The chain is built from TRBV7-9 and TRBJ1-4; D remains ambiguous. V was cut by 5 bases and J by 6 bases, with 10 bases left in between. Germline V gene data show CDR1 as SEHNR and CDR2 as FQNEAQ (reference sequence). CDR3 length equals 13 residues. The CDR3 region has the DNA TGTGCCAGCAGCGTTAATGGGGATGAAAAACTGTTTTTT. The encoded protein is CASSVNGDEKLFF.

The chain is built from TRBV7-2 and TRBJ2-7, with D possibly TRBD1 on 6 matching bases. The V gene's germline CDR1 is SGHTA and CDR2 FQGNSA. V was shortened by 5 bases and J by 5 bases, with 16 bases between the two germline ends. This CDR3 comprises 14 residues. CDR3: CASSQQPGAHEQYF. The CDR3, as DNA: TGTGCCAGCAGCCAGCAGCCAGGGGCCCACGAGCAGTACTTC.

The CDR3 loop reads CSAGGNARNTEAFF. The CDR3 DNA reads as TGCAGTGCTGGGGGGAATGCCCGGAACACTGAAGCTTTCTTT. This chain links TRBV20-1 with TRBJ1-1, with D possibly TRBD1 on 5 matching bases. This CDR3 is 14 amino acids long. Trimming left V 5 bases short and J 1 base short, with 14 bases between. From germline, CDR1 is DFQATT and CDR2 SNEGSKA (reference sequence).

This clonotype appeared a few times. The CDR3 loop reads CSAPSTAAKNIQYF. CDR3 bases: TGCAGTGCTCCCTCGACAGCAGCCAAAAACATTCAGTACTTC. This sequence joins TRBV20-1 and TRBJ2-4; D is perhaps TRBD1 (5 bases). With 5 bases removed from V and 0 bases from J, the gap between germline ends came to 11 bases. The CDR3 is made up of 14 amino acids. Germline V lookup: CDR1 DFQATT, CDR2 SNEGSKA (reference sequence).

The genes are TRBV28 and TRBJ2-7, with 11 nucleotides matching TRBD1. The CDR3 sequence is 15 residues long. Per the germline V gene, CDR1 is MDHEN and CDR2 is SYDVKM. The V and J ends lost 5 bases and 3 bases, in that order; junction bases with no gene match: 6. The CDR3 region has the DNA TGTGCCAGCAGTAAACCCGGGACAGGGGGCTACGAGCAGTACTTC. Translating it yields CASSKPGTGGYEQYF.